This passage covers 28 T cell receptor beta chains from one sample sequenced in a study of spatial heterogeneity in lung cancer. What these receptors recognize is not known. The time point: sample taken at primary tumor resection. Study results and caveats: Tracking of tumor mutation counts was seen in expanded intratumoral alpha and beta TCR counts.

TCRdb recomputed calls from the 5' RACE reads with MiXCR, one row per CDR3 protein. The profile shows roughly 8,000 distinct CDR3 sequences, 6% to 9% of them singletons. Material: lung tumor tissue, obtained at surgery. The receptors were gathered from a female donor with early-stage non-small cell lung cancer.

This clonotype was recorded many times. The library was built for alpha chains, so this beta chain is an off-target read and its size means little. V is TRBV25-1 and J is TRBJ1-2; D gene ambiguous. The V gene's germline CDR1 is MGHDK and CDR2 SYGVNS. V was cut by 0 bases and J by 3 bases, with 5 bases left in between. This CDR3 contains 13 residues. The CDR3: CASSEYGHYGYTF. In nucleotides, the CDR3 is TGTGCCAGCAGTGAATATGGGCACTATGGCTACACCTTC.

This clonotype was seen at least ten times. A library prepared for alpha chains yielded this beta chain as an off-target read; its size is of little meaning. Here the CDR3 DNA reads TGTGCCAGCAGCTCCCTAGGAACCCAGTACTTC. Translating gives CASSSLGTQYF. The chain links TRBV7-2 to TRBJ2-5; D remains unclear. The CDR3 has 11 residues. V was clipped by 4 bases and J by 8 bases, with 8 bases between them. CDR1 is SGHTA and CDR2 is FQGNSA in the germline V gene.

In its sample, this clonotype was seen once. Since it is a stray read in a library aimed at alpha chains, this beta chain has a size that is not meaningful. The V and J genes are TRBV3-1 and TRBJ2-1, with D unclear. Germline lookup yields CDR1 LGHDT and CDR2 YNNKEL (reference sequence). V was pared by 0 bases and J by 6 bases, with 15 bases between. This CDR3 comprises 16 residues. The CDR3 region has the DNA TGTGCCAGCAGCCAAGAGTTAGATAAGCCCCCCAATGAGCAGTTCTTC. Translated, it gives CASSQELDKPPNEQFF.

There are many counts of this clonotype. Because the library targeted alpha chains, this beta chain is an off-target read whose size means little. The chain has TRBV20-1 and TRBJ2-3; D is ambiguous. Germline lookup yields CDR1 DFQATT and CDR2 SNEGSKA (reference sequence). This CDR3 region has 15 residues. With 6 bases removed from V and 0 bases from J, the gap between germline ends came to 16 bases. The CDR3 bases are TGCAGTGCGAAACTTAGGGAAACTAGCACAGATACGCAGTATTTT. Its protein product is CSAKLRETSTDTQYF.

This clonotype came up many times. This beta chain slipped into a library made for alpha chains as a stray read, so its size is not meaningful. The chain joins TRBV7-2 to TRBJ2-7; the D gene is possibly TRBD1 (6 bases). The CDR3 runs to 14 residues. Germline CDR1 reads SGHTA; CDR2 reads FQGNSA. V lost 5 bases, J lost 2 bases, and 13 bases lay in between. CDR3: CASSPGQRAYEQYF. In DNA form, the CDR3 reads TGTGCCAGCAGCCCCGGACAGCGAGCCTACGAGCAGTACTTC.

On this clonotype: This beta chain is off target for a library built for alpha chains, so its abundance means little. DNA for the CDR3: TGTGCCAGCAGTCCCTGGGGGAGGGGAGTGAATCAGCCCCAGCATTTT. The encoded protein is CASSPWGRGVNQPQHF. The rearrangement links TRBV12-3 or TRBV12-4 to TRBJ1-5, with D perhaps TRBD1 (5 bases). The CDR3 sequence is 16 residues long. V was cut by 5 bases and J by 4 bases, with 18 bases left in between.

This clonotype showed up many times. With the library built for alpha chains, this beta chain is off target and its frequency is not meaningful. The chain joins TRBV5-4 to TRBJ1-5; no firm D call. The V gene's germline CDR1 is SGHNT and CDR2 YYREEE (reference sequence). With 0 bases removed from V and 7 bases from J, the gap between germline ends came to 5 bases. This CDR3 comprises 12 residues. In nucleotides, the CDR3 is TGTGCCAGCAGCTTGGAGGGCCAGCCCCAGCATTTT. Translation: CASSLEGQPQHF.

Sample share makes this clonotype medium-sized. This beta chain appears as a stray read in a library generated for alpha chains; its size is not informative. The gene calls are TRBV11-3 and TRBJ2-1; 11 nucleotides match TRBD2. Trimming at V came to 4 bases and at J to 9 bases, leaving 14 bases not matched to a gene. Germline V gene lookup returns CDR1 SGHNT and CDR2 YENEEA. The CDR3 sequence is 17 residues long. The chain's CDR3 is CASSSDPLAGGLGEQFF. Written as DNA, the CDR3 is TGTGCCAGCAGCTCAGACCCTCTAGCGGGAGGTCTGGGTGAGCAGTTCTTC.

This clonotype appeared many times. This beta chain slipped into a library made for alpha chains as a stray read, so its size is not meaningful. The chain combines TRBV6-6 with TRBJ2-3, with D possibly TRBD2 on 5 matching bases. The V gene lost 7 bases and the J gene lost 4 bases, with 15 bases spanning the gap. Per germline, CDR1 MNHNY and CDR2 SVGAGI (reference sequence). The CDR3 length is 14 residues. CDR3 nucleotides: TGTGCCAGCAAGCGGTTGGCAGTTGCAGATACGCAGTATTTT. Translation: CASKRLAVADTQYF.

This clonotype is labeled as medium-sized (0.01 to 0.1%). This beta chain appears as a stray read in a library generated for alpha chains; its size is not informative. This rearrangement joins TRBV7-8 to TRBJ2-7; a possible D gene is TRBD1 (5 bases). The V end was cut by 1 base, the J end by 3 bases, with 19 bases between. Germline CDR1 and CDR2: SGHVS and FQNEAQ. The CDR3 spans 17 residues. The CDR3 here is CASSLVPFQGENYEQYF. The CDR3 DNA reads TGTGCCAGCAGCTTAGTCCCATTCCAGGGTGAGAACTACGAGCAGTACTTC. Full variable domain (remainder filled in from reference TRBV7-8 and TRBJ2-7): GAGVSQSPRYKVAKRGQDVALRCDPISGHVSLFWYQQALGQGPEFLTYFQNEAQLDKSGLPSDRFFAERPEGSVSTLKIQRTQQEDSAVYLCASSLVPFQGENYEQYFGPGTRLTVT.

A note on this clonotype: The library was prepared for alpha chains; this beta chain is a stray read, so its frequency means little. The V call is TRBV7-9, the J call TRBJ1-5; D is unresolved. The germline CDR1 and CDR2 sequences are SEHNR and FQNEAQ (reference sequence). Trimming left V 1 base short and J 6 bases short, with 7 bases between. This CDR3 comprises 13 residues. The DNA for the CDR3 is TGTGCCAGCAGCTTAGAGGTCGGTCAGCCCCAGCATTTT. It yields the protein CASSLEVGQPQHF.

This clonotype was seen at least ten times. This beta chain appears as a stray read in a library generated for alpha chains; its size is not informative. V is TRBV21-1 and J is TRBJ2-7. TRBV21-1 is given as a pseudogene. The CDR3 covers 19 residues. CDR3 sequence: CASTSKKWLVRDSTYEQYF. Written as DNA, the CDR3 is TGTGCCAGCACCTCAAAGAAGTGGCTCGTGAGGGACTCTACCTACGAGCAGTACTTC.

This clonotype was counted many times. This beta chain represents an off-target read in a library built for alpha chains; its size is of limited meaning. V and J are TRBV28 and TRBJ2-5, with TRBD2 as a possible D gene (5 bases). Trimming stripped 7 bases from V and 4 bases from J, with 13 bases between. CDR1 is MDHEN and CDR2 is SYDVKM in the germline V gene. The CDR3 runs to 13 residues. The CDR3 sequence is CASTRSGRETQYF. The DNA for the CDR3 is TGTGCCAGCACCCGTTCGGGGAGAGAGACCCAGTACTTC.

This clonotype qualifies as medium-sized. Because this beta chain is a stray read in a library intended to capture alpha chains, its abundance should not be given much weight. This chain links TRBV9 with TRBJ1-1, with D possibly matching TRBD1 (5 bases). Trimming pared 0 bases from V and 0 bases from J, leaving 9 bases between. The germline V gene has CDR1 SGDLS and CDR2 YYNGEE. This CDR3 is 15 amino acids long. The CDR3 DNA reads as TGTGCCAGCAGCGTAGATCTGGGACTGAACACTGAAGCTTTCTTT. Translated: CASSVDLGLNTEAFF.

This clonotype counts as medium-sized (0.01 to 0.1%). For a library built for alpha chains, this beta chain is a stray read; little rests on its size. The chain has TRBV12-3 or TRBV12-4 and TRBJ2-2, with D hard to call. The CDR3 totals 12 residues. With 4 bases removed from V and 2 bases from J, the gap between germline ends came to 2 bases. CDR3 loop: CASSYNTGELFF. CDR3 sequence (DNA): TGTGCCAGCAGTTATAACACCGGGGAGCTGTTTTTT.

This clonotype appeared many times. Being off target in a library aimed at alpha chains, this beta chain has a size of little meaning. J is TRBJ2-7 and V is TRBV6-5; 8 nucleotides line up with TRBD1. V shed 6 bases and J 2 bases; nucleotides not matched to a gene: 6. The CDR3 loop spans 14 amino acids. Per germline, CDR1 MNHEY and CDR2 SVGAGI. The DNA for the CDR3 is TGTGCCAGCAGACCGGACAGGGAGGCCTACGAGCAGTACTTC. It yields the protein CASRPDREAYEQYF.

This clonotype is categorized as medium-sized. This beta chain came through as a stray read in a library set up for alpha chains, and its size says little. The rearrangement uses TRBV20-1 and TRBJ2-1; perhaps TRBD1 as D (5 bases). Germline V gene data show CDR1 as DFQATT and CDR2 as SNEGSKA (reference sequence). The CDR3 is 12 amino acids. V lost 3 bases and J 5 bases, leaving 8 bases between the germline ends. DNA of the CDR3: TGCAGTGCTAGGAAAGGGGACAATGAGCAGTTCTTC. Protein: CSARKGDNEQFF.

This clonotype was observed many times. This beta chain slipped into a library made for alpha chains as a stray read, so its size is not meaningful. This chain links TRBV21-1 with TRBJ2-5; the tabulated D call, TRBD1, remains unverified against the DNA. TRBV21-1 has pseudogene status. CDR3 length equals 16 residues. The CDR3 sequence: CASSKGASGRGETQYF. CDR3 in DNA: TGTGCCAGCAGCAAAGGGGCGTCCGGACGGGGAGAGACCCAGTACTTC.

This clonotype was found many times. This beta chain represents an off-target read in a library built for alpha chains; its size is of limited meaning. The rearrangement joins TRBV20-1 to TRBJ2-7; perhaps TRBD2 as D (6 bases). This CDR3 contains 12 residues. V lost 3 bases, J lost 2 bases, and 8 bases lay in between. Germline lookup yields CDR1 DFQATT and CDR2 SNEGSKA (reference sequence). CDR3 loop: CSARSGAYEQYF. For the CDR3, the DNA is TGCAGTGCTAGGTCGGGGGCCTACGAGCAGTACTTC.

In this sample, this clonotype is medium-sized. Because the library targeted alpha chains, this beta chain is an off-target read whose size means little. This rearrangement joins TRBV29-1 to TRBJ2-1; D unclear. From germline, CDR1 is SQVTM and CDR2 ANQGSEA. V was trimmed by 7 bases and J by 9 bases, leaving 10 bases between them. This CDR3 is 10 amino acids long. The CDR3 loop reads CSAGRGEQFF. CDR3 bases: TGCAGCGCGGGCCGCGGTGAGCAGTTCTTC.

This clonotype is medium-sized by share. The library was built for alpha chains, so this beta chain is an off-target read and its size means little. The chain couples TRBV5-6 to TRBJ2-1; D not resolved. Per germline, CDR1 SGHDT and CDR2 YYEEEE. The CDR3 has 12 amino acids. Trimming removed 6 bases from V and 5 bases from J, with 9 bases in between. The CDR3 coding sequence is TGTGCCAGCAACCGACCAGACAATGAGCAGTTCTTC. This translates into CASNRPDNEQFF.

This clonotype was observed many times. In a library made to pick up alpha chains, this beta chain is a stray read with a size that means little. This CDR3 is CASSQEIWPRGVNEQFF. The CDR3 nucleotides are TGTGCCAGCAGCCAAGAGATCTGGCCGAGGGGGGTTAATGAGCAGTTCTTC. The chain joins TRBV4-2 to TRBJ2-1; D assignment may be TRBD1 or TRBD2 (6 bases each). The V and J ends lost 0 bases and 7 bases respectively, with 19 bases between them. The CDR3 covers 17 residues. Germline lookup yields CDR1 LGHNA and CDR2 YNFKEQ.

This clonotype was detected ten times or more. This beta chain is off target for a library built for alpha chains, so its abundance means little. The CDR3 coding sequence is TGTGCCAGCAGTCTAGCGGGAGGTGCGAACACCGGGGAGCTGTTTTTT. Protein: CASSLAGGANTGELFF. The genes are TRBV27 and TRBJ2-2; TRBD2 matches at 11 bases. CDR1 and CDR2 (germline): MNHEY, SMNVEV (reference sequence). V lost 5 bases and J lost 0; bases outside the gene matches: 2. The CDR3 totals 16 residues.

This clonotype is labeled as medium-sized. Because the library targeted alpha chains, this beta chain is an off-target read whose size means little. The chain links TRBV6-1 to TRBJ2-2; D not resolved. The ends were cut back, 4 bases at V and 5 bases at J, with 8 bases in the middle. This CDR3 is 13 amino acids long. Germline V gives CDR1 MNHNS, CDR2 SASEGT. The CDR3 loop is CASSVSQTGELFF. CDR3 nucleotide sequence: TGTGCCAGCAGTGTCAGCCAAACCGGGGAGCTGTTTTTT.

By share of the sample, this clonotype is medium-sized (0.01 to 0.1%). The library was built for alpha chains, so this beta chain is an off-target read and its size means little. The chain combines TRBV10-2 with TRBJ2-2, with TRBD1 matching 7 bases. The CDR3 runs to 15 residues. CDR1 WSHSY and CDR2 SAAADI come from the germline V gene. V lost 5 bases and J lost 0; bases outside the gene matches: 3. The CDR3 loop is CASSIGQANTGELFF. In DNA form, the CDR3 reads TGCGCCAGCAGTATCGGACAGGCGAACACCGGGGAGCTGTTTTTT.

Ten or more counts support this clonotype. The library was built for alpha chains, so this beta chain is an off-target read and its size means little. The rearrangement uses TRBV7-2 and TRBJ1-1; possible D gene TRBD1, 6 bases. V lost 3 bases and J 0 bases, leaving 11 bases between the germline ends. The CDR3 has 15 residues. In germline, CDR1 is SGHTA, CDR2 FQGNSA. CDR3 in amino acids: CASSLSTGVNTEAFF. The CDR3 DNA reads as TGTGCCAGCAGCTTGTCGACAGGAGTGAACACTGAAGCTTTCTTT. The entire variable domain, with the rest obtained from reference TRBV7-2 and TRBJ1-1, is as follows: GAGVSQSPSNKVTEKGKDVELRCDPISGHTALYWYRQSLGQGLEFLIYFQGNSAPDKSGLPSDRFSAERTGGSVSTLTIQRTQQEDSAVYLCASSLSTGVNTEAFFGQGTRLTVV.

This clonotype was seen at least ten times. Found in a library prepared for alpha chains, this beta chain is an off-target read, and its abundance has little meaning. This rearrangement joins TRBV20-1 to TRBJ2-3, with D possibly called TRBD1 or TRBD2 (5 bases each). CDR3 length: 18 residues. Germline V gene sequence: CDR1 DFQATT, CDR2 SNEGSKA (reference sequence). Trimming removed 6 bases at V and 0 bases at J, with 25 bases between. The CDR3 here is CSAPTWDGPASSTDTQYF. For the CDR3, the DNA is TGCAGTGCCCCGACCTGGGACGGCCCTGCTTCTAGCACAGATACGCAGTATTTT.

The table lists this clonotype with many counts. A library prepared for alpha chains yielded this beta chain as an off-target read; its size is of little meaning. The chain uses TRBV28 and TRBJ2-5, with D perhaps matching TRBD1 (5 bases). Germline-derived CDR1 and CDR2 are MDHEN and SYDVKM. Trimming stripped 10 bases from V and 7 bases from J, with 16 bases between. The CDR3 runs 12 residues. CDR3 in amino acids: CATLPTGGTQYF. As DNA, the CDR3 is TGTGCCACCCTTCCTACAGGTGGGACCCAGTACTTC.